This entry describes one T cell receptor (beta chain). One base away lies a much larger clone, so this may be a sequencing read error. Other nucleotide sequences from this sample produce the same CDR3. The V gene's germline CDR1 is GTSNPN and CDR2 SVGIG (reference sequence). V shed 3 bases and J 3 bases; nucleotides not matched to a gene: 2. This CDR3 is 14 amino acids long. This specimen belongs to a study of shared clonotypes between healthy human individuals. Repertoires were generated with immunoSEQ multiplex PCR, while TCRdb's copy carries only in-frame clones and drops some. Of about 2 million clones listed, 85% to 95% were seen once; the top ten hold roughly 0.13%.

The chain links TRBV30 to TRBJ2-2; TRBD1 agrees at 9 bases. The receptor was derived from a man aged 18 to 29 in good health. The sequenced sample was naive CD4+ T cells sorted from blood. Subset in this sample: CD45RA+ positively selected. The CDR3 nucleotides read TGTGCCTGGAGAAGGACAGGGGACACCGGGGAGCTGTTTTTT. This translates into CAWRRTGDTGELFF.